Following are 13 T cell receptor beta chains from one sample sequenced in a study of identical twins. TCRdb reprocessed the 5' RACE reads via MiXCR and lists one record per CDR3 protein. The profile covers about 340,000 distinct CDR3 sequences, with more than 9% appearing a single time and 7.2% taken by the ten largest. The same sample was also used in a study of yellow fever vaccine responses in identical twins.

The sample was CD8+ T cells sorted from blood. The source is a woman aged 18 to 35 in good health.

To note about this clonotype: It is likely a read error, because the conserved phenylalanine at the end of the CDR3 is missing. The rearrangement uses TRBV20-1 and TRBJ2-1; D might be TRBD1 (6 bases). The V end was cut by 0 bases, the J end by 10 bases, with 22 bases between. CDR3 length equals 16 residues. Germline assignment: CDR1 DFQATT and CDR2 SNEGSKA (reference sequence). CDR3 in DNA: TGCAGTGCTAGAGAAGTTCCGGGACACTCCGTCGGGGAGCAGTTCCTC. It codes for CSAREVPGHSVGEQFL.

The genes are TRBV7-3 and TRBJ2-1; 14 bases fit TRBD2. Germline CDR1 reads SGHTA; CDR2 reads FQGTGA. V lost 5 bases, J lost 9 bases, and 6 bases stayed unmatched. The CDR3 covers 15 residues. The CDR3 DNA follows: TGTGCCAGCAGCACGGGGACTAGCGGGAGCAGTGAGCAGTTCTTC. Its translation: CASSTGTSGSSEQFF.

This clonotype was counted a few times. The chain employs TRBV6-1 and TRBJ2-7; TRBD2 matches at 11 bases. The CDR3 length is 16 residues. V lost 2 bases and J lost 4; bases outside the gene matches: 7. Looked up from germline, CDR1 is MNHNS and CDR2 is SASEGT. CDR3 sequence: CASSETETSGIYEQYF. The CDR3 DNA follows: TGTGCCAGCAGTGAAACTGAGACTAGCGGGATTTACGAGCAGTACTTC.

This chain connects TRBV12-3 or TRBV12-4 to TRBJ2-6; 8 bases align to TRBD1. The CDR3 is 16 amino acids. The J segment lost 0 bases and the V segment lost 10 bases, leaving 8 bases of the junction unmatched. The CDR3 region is CANPDRANSGANVLTF. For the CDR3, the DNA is TGTGCCAACCCGGACAGGGCCAACTCTGGGGCCAACGTCCTGACTTTC.

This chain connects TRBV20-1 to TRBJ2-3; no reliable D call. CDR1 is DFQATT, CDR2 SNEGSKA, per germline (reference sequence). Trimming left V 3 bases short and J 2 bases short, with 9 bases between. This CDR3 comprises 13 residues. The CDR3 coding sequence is TGCAGTGCTAGTATTGTATTCACAGATACGCAGTATTTT. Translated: CSASIVFTDTQYF.

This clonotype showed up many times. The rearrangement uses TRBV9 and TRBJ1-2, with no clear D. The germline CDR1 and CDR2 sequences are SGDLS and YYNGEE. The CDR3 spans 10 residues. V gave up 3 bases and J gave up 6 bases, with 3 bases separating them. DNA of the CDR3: TGTGCCAGCAGCGGAAATGGCTACACCTTC. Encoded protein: CASSGNGYTF. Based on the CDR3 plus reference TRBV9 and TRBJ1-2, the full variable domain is DSGVTQTPKHLITATGQRVTLRCSPRSGDLSVYWYQQSLDQGLQFLIQYYNGEERAKGNILERFSAQQFPDLHSELNLSSLELGDSALYFCASSGNGYTFGSGTRLTVV.

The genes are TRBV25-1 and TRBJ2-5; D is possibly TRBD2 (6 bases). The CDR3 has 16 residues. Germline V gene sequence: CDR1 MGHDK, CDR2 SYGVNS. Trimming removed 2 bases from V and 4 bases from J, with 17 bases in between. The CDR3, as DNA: TGTGCCAGCAGTGAACTCCCGGATGGGCGGGGAGAGACCCAGTACTTC. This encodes CASSELPDGRGETQYF.

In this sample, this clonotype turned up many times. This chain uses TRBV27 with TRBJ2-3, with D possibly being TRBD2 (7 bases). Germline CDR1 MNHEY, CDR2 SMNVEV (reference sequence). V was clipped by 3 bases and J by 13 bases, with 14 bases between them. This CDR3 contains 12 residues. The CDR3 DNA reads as TGTGCCAGCAGTTTCGGGGGGCGCGGGGAGTATTTT. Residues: CASSFGGRGEYF.

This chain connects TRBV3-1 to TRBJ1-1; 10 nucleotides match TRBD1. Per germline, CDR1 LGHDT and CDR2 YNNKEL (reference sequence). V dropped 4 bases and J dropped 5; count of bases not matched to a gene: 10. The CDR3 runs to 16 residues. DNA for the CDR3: TGTGCCAGCAGCCTGTCCCGGGACAGGGGATTAACTGAAGCTTTCTTT. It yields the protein CASSLSRDRGLTEAFF.

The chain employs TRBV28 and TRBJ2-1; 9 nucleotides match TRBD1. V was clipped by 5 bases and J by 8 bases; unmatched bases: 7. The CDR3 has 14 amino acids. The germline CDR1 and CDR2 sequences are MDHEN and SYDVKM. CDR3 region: CASSPDRGWDEQFF. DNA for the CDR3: TGTGCCAGCAGTCCGGACAGGGGATGGGATGAGCAGTTCTTC. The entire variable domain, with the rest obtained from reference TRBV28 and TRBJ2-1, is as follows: DVKVTQSSRYLVKRTGEKVFLECVQDMDHENMFWYRQDPGLGLRLIYFSYDVKMKEKGDIPEGYSVSREKKERFSLILESASTNQTSMYLCASSPDRGWDEQFFGPGTRLTVL.

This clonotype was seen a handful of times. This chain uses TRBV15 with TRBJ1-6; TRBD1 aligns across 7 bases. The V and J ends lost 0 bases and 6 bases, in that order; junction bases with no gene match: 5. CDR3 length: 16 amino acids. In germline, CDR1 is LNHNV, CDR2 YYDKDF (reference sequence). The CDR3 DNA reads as TGTGCCACCAGCAGAGACGTAACAGGGGTTAATTCACCCCTCCACTTT. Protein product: CATSRDVTGVNSPLHF.

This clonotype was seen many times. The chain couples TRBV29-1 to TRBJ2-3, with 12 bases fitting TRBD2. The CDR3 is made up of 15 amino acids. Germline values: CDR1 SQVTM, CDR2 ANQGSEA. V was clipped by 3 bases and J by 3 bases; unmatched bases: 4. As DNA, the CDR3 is TGCAGCGTTGAGACTAGCGGGAGTTTGACAGATACGCAGTATTTT. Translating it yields CSVETSGSLTDTQYF.

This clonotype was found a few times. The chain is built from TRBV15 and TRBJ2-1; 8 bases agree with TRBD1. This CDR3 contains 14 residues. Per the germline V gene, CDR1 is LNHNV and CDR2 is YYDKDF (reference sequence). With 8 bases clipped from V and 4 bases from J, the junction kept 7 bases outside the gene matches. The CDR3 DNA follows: TGTGCCACCTTACCGGGACAGGAGTACAATGAGCAGTTCTTC. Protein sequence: CATLPGQEYNEQFF.